What follows describes a single TCR beta chain. What it binds is not known. CDR1 is ENHRY and CDR2 is SYGVKD in the germline V gene. This CDR3 comprises 14 residues. The ends lost 6 bases at V and 5 bases at J; junction bases unmatched: 8. This sample is part of a study of cytomegalovirus exposure and HLA in healthy donors. Study results and limitations: 164 TCR beta chains were listed as cytomegalovirus-associated. A later analysis reportedly found that, within productive TCRs, an Asian-associated ancestry cluster had fewer N-insertions than the mean observed across the approximately 600 donors. It was confirmed in vitro that a few of the CMV-associated chains were specific for CMV antigens.

Use of 60 Vbeta and 13 Jbeta primers characterized the PCR. This table comes from immunoSEQ multiplex PCR, and its TCRdb copy is limited to in-frame clones, with some not included. The data contain fewer than 150,000 clones, approximately 80% of them singletons. This sequence originates from a woman in her forties or fifties in good health and CMV-seronegative. The gene calls are TRBV10-3 and TRBJ1-2; TRBD1 agrees at 8 bases. Sequencing used PBMCs. CDR3 residues: CAIRGTGNSYGYTF. The CDR3 DNA sequence: TGTGCCATCAGGGGGACAGGAAACAGTTATGGCTACACCTTC.